This TCR beta chain was identified during a study of CD8+ T cells in alopecia areata. Study context: Twice daily, treated patients received 5 to 10 mg of oral tofacitinib. Among treated patients, severity was scored by affected scalp area percentage. Treatment with tofacitinib (6 to 18 months) was followed by 6 months off drug.

The authors extracted RNA and reverse transcribed it into cDNA as the sequencing template. The assay was immunoSEQ multiplex PCR, and TCRdb's table has in-frame clones only and misses some. The sample shows about 200,000 clones, 50% to 60% of them seen only once. Looked up from germline, CDR1 is GTSNPN and CDR2 is SVGIG (reference sequence). V dropped 3 bases and J dropped 0; count of bases not matched to a gene: 5. The CDR3 contains 14 residues. The study's findings and limits: Tofacitinib significantly decreased scalp clonality and expanded CD8+ clones among top 100.

A remark on this clone: Its antigen is not identified.

Treatment in this sample: oral pan-JAK inhibitor, 5-10 mg twice daily. The chain recombines TRBV30 with TRBJ2-7; 7 bases agree with TRBD1. The source material was CD4+ T cells sorted from blood, sampled at week 4, from a patient treated with tofacitinib. This clonotype was obtained from a human donor with alopecia areata. For the CDR3, the DNA is TGTGCCTGGAGCCTAAGGGACAGCTCCTACGAGCAGTACTTC. Translated, it gives CAWSLRDSSYEQYF. The variable domain in full, completed from reference TRBV30 and TRBJ2-7, reads SQTIHQWPATLVQPVGSPLSLECTVEGTSNPNLYWYRQAAGRGLQLLFYSVGIGQISSEVPQNLSASRPQDRQFILSSKKLLLSDSGFYLCAWSLRDSSYEQYFGPGTRLTVT.